Below, one TCR beta chain is given with its context. Its antigen is not identified. This entry comes from a study of shared clonotypes between healthy human individuals. Here immunoSEQ multiplex PCR was the method, and the copy in TCRdb shows in-frame clones only, minus some. The sample lists about 110,000 clones; 68% were seen once. Donors included only healthy HIV-negative adults lacking recent acute infections or vaccinations. Researchers reported that CD8 memory united CD45RO+ cells with CCR7-negative CD45RA+ TemRA cells. Study-wide findings and caveats: It was the non-shared clonotypes that had lower generation probabilities than clonotypes shared by all four donors. In general, naive subsets displayed greater estimated richness than memory subsets did.

Trimming stripped 3 bases from V and 4 bases from J, with 13 bases between. Germline assignment: CDR1 LNHDA and CDR2 SQIVND (reference sequence). This CDR3 has 15 residues. The rearrangement uses TRBV19 and TRBJ2-1; D possibly matches TRBD1 or TRBD2 (5 bases each). Input material: memory CD8+ T cells sorted from blood. Subset specified: CD45RO+ cells pooled with CCR7-negative TemRA cells. The clonotype was recovered from a woman aged 30 to 39 in good health. The CDR3 reads CASSIAGTDYNEQFF. The CDR3 bases are TGTGCCAGTAGTATCGCCGGGACGGATTACAATGAGCAGTTCTTC. Together with reference TRBV19 and TRBJ2-1, the CDR3 gives the full variable domain: DGGITQSPKYLFRKEGQNVTLSCEQNLNHDAMYWYRQDPGQGLRLIYYSQIVNDFQKGDIAEGYSVSREKKESFPLTVTSAQKNPTAFYLCASSIAGTDYNEQFFGPGTRLTVL.